This TCR beta chain comes out of a study of post-analysis software for immune sequencing data. Points from the study as a whole: Samples from one preparation batch, clustered by F measure, grouped strongly together. TRBV5-6, TRBV5-1 and TRBV20-1 were among 4 or 5 TRBV segments more frequent in patients than controls.

The CDR3 spans 10 residues. V was trimmed by 8 bases and J by 10 bases, leaving 6 bases between them. The V gene's germline CDR1 is MNHEY and CDR2 SVGEGT. This clonotype was observed a few times. The antigen is not known. cDNA libraries for TCR beta contained unique molecular identifiers. TCRdb recomputed calls from the PCR reads with MiXCR, one row per CDR3 protein. The table records 750,000 to 950,000 distinct CDR3 sequences, roughly 50% of them present only once. The sample consisted of blood. The chain combines TRBV6-2 or TRBV6-3 with TRBJ1-6, with a tentative D call TRBD1 (5 bases). This TCR derives from a girl aged 5-17 years with multiple sclerosis. As DNA, the CDR3 is TGTGCCAGCGGACAATCACCCCTCCACTTT. Amino acids: CASGQSPLHF.